A single sample is the source of the 12 T cell receptor beta chains below, sequenced in a study of beta chain features in type 1 diabetes. Study conclusions and caveats: In all four CD4+ subsets, TCRB CDR3 length was significantly, moderately reduced in type 1 diabetes.

Their cognate antigens are unknown. What was sequenced were expressed TCRB transcripts, since all of the isolated RNA had been reverse transcribed. Sequencing used immunoSEQ multiplex PCR; TCRdb keeps in-frame clones, though not all of them. The sample records about 230,000 clones, approximately 16% being singletons. The specimen was naive CD4+ T cells from blood. The receptors were gathered from a man aged 25 to 40 with type 1 diabetes.

This clone has more than one count but fewer than ten. The chain couples TRBV9 to TRBJ2-5, with 7 bases that match TRBD2. CDR3 size: 15 residues. J was trimmed by 4 bases and V by 4 bases; bases with no gene match: 10. Germline CDR1 reads SGDLS; CDR2 reads YYNGEE. The CDR3 sequence: CASSPSPGGRETQYF. The DNA of the CDR3 is TGTGCCAGCAGCCCCTCCCCGGGAGGTAGAGAGACCCAGTACTTC.

This clone appeared a few times. The gene calls are TRBV9 and TRBJ2-1, with D perhaps TRBD1 (6 bases). The ends were cut back, 0 bases at V and 6 bases at J, with 10 bases in the middle. The CDR3 has 14 residues. Germline loops: CDR1 SGDLS, CDR2 YYNGEE. The CDR3 coding sequence is TGTGCCAGCAGCGTAGCGTCAGGGGTCAATGAGCAGTTCTTC. Translation gives CASSVASGVNEQFF.

V gene TRBV29-1 combines with J gene TRBJ2-2; D gene ambiguous. The length of the CDR3 is 12 residues. Trimming shortened V by 1 base and J by 5 bases, and 5 bases separated the two germline ends. The germline V gene has CDR1 SQVTM and CDR2 ANQGSEA. CDR3 sequence: CSVEGWTGELFF. The CDR3 DNA follows: TGCAGCGTTGAAGGGTGGACCGGGGAGCTGTTTTTT.

J is TRBJ2-5 and V is TRBV2; tentatively, D is TRBD1 (5 bases). Germline values: CDR1 SNHLY, CDR2 FYNNEI. The CDR3 is 13 amino acids. The V gene lost 4 bases and the J gene lost 4 bases, with 10 bases spanning the gap. This CDR3 is CASSVEDRETQYF. The CDR3 nucleotides read TGTGCCAGCAGTGTGGAAGACAGAGAGACCCAGTACTTC.

The sample holds a few counts of this clone. J is TRBJ2-1 and V is TRBV21-1; the D call TRBD2 from the table was never checked on the DNA. TRBV21-1 is a documented pseudogene. This CDR3 has 16 residues. CDR3 bases: TGTGCCAGCAGCATGACGGAGGATAGCTCCTACAATGAGCAGTTCTTC. This gives the protein CASSMTEDSSYNEQFF.

This clone was seen more than once but under ten times. The chain couples TRBV10-3 to TRBJ2-3; 7 bases are a match to TRBD1. The J segment lost 2 bases and the V segment lost 0 bases, leaving 2 bases of the junction unmatched. Germline assignment: CDR1 ENHRY and CDR2 SYGVKD. This CDR3 has 15 residues. The CDR3 protein is CAISESGQNTDTQYF. The CDR3, as DNA: TGTGCCATCAGTGAGTCGGGACAGAACACAGATACGCAGTATTTT.

This clone was picked up a small number of times. The chain has TRBV18 and TRBJ2-1, with 7 bases matching TRBD2. The CDR3 is 16 residues long. The ends lost 3 bases at V and 2 bases at J; junction bases unmatched: 7. Germline CDR1 reads KGHSH; CDR2 reads LQKENI. CDR3 sequence reads: CASSPFAGTTYNEQFF. DNA for the CDR3: TGTGCCAGCTCACCGTTCGCCGGGACTACCTACAATGAGCAGTTCTTC.

This clone was seen only once. The rearrangement uses TRBV28 and TRBJ2-3, with D perhaps matching TRBD2 (6 bases). The germline CDR1 and CDR2 sequences are MDHEN and SYDVKM. The CDR3 spans 15 residues. Trimming removed 8 bases from V and 2 bases from J, with 17 bases in between. CDR3 coding DNA: TGTGCCAGCGGACAACTAGCCGCCATCACAGATACGCAGTATTTT. Translated: CASGQLAAITDTQYF.

This clone was seen a handful of times. CDR3 coding DNA: TGCGCCAGCAGCCCAAGGACGGGTGGGGAAGAGACCCAGTACTTC. This encodes CASSPRTGGEETQYF. The chain uses TRBV5-1 and TRBJ2-5; D uncertain. This CDR3 comprises 15 residues. Germline assignment: CDR1 SGHRS and CDR2 YFSETQ. V was trimmed by 4 bases and J by 3 bases, leaving 16 bases between them.

This clone was seen a few times. The chain has TRBV19 and TRBJ1-1; a weak D match, TRBD1 (5 bases). Trimming took off 4 bases at V and 2 bases at J, with 8 bases between the two ends. Germline V gene lookup returns CDR1 LNHDA and CDR2 SQIVND (reference sequence). The CDR3 totals 13 residues. The CDR3, as DNA: TGTGCCAGTAGTACGCAGGGAAACACTGAAGCTTTCTTT. This encodes CASSTQGNTEAFF. Variable domain in full (rest from reference TRBV19 and TRBJ1-1): DGGITQSPKYLFRKEGQNVTLSCEQNLNHDAMYWYRQDPGQGLRLIYYSQIVNDFQKGDIAEGYSVSREKKESFPLTVTSAQKNPTAFYLCASSTQGNTEAFFGQGTRLTVV.

DNA of the CDR3: TGTGCCAGCAGCGAGGGCGGGACAGGGGTTACCGGGGAGCTGTTTTTT. It yields the protein CASSEGGTGVTGELFF. This sequence joins TRBV9 and TRBJ2-2, with 10 bases fitting TRBD1. Germline assignment: CDR1 SGDLS and CDR2 YYNGEE. V gave up 3 bases and J gave up 5 bases; unmatched junction bases: 7. This CDR3 has 16 amino acids.

This clone was detected a few times. This chain uses TRBV10-3 with TRBJ1-2; TRBD1 might be the D (6 bases). In germline, CDR1 is ENHRY, CDR2 SYGVKD. V was clipped by 0 bases and J by 4 bases, with 9 bases between them. This CDR3 has 14 amino acids. CDR3 sequence (DNA): TGTGCCATCAGTGAGTCGACAGGTAGCTATGGCTACACCTTC. It yields the protein CAISESTGSYGYTF.